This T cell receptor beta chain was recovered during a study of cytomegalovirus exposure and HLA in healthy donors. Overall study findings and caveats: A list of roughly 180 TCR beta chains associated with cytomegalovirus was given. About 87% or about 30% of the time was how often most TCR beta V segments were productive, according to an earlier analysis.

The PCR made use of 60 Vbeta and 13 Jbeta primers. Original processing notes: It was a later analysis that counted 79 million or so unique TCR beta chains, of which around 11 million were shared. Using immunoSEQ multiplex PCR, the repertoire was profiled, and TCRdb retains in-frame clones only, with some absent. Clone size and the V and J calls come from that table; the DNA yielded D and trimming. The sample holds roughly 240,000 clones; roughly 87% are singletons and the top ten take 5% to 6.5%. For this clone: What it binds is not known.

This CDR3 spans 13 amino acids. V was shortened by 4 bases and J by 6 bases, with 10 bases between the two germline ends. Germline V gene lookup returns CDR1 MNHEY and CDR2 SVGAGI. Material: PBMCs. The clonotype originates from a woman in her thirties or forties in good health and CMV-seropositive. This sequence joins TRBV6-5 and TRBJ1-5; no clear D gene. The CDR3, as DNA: TGTGCCAGCAGTTCCCGTCCGGGTCAGCCCCAGCATTTT. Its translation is CASSSRPGQPQHF.